This T cell receptor beta chain stems from a study of Graves' ophthalmopathy and Graves' hyperthyroidism. Study-level background: Specimen type is peripheral blood, obtained at initial diagnosis before any treatment.

In its sample, this clonotype was seen once. Its specificity is not known. General study results and limits: Blood contained most expanded thyroid clonotypes exceeding 0.001 frequency.

Germline values: CDR1 MNHNS, CDR2 SASEGT. CDR3 size: 16 residues. V lost 4 bases and J lost 7; bases outside the gene matches: 16. As the template, RNA transcripts were used to amplify TCR beta CDR3 regions. An initial RT-PCR round employing HTBI primers preceded a second-round multiplex PCR. TCRdb recomputed calls from the multiplex PCR reads with MiXCR, one row per CDR3 protein. The table lists roughly 400,000 distinct CDR3 sequences, approximately 16% of them singletons. The clonotype comes from a woman aged 18-29 years with Graves' ophthalmopathy. This chain connects TRBV6-1 to TRBJ2-7, with TRBD1 matching 7 bases. The sequencing input was peripheral blood. In DNA form, the CDR3 reads TGTGCCAGCAGTGTACGAGGACAGGCCCCCATAGGGGAGCAGTACTTC. As protein: CASSVRGQAPIGEQYF.